This passage covers 7 T cell receptor beta chains from one sample sequenced in a study of blood T cell repertoires in COVID-19. The assay was immunoSEQ multiplex PCR, and TCRdb's table has in-frame clones only and misses some. The table shows a few hundred thousand clones, with 85% to 90% occurring only once. Sequences were obtained from peripheral blood. The receptor set was obtained from a man in his forties or fifties with acute or convalescent COVID-19.

This rearrangement joins TRBV7-2 to TRBJ1-1, with D possibly matching TRBD1 (6 bases). V was pared by 2 bases and J by 6 bases, with 25 bases between. This CDR3 spans 18 amino acids. The germline V gene encodes CDR1 SGHTA and CDR2 FQGNSA. CDR3 sequence: CASSLIMGGAGPSPEAFF. The DNA for the CDR3 is TGTGCCAGCAGCTTAATAATGGGGGGGGCAGGGCCGAGCCCTGAAGCTTTCTTT.

The rearrangement uses TRBV7-9 and TRBJ1-3; D ambiguous. The CDR3 has 16 residues. CDR1 SEHNR and CDR2 FQNEAQ come from the germline V gene (reference sequence). V lost 2 bases and J lost 2, with 13 bases in between. For the CDR3, the DNA is TGTGCCAGCAGCTTATCGGGAGGAAGGACTGGAAACACCATATATTTT. It encodes CASSLSGGRTGNTIYF.

The J gene is TRBJ2-2, the V gene TRBV24-1; TRBD2 is a possible D gene (5 bases). The CDR3 has 15 residues. Germline CDR1 reads KGHDR; CDR2 reads SFDVKD. Trimming left V 5 bases short and J 3 bases short, with 12 bases between. The CDR3 is CATSGRGSDTGELFF. In DNA, the CDR3 is TGTGCCACCAGTGGTCGGGGTAGCGACACCGGGGAGCTGTTTTTT.

The chain uses TRBV19 and TRBJ2-5; D possibly corresponds to TRBD1 (7 bases). This CDR3 is 12 amino acids long. Germline values: CDR1 LNHDA, CDR2 SQIVND (reference sequence). V dropped 6 bases and J dropped 13 bases, with 18 bases sitting between them. The CDR3 DNA reads as TGTGCCAGTAGACCTAGGAGGGGACAGCCGTACTTC. Amino acid sequence: CASRPRRGQPYF.

The chain links TRBV5-8 to TRBJ2-5; 10 bases map to TRBD1. The V gene end was trimmed by 3 bases and the J gene end by 2 bases; junction bases not matched to a gene: 4. The length of the CDR3 is 15 residues. The germline V gene has CDR1 SGHTS and CDR2 YDEGEE. The CDR3 DNA sequence: TGTGCCAGCAGCTCCGGGACAGGGGTACAAGAGACCCAGTACTTC. Translating gives CASSSGTGVQETQYF.

This chain joins TRBV6-5 and TRBJ1-5, with D perhaps matching TRBD1 (5 bases). The CDR3 runs to 15 residues. Trimming took 7 bases from V and 7 from J, leaving 20 bases between them. CDR1 MNHEY and CDR2 SVGAGI come from the germline V gene. CDR3 sequence reads: CASMGGGASGQPQHF. As DNA, the CDR3 is TGTGCCAGCATGGGGGGAGGGGCGTCCGGACAGCCCCAGCATTTT.

The chain joins TRBV7-2 to TRBJ1-4, with D possibly being TRBD1 (5 bases). V was clipped by 6 bases and J by 7 bases, with 12 bases between them. The CDR3 has 13 amino acids. CDR1 and CDR2 (germline): SGHTA, FQGNSA. CDR3 sequence reads: CASRQVISEKLFF. CDR3 DNA sequence: TGTGCCAGCAGACAGGTCATTAGTGAAAAACTGTTTTTT.